The next 8 T cell receptor beta chains were all read from a single sample in a study of regulatory T cells. These TCRs' antigens remain unknown. Primers: 52 TRBV forward and 13 TRBJ reverse. Clones were read by immunoSEQ multiplex PCR, and TCRdb kept only the in-frame ones, dropping some. The repertoire holds 30,000 to 40,000 clones, about 88% seen once, with roughly 2.2% in the top ten. General study points: In CD3G-deficient patients, conventional CD4+ T cells were enriched for hydrophobic CDR3 residues at positions 6 and 7.

Sequencing input: conventional CD4+ T cells sorted from blood. These receptors were collected from a person aged 18 to 30 with CD3G deficiency.

Only one count was recorded for this clone. The chain couples TRBV6-1 to TRBJ2-7; TRBD1 aligns across 7 bases. Germline CDR1 and CDR2: MNHNS and SASEGT. V lost 6 bases and J lost 3; bases outside the gene matches: 11. The CDR3 length is 15 residues. CDR3 DNA: TGTGCCAGCAGGCGAGACAGGGAAGTGGTCTACGAGCAGTACTTC. This translates into CASRRDREVVYEQYF.

V gene TRBV5-1 combines with J gene TRBJ2-3; D is ambiguous. This CDR3 region has 16 residues. CDR1 and CDR2 (germline): SGHRS, YFSETQ. With 1 base removed from V and 0 bases from J, the gap between germline ends came to 12 bases. CDR3 residues: CASSLRGPASTDTQYF. The CDR3 coding sequence is TGCGCCAGCAGCTTGAGAGGACCTGCTAGCACAGATACGCAGTATTTT.

The rearrangement uses TRBV5-1 and TRBJ2-1; 8 nucleotides agree with TRBD2. The CDR3 is 14 residues long. The J segment lost 7 bases and the V segment lost 5 bases, leaving 8 bases of the junction unmatched. In germline, CDR1 is SGHRS, CDR2 YFSETQ. In nucleotides, the CDR3 is TGCGCCAGCAGTCCGGGGGGGCCGAGGAATGAGCAGTTCTTC. It yields the protein CASSPGGPRNEQFF.

The chain uses TRBV18 and TRBJ2-7; 7 bases line up with TRBD1. This CDR3 contains 15 residues. Germline V gene data show CDR1 as KGHSH and CDR2 as LQKENI. The V and J ends lost 4 bases and 0 bases, in that order; junction bases with no gene match: 6. The CDR3 nucleotides read TGTGCCAGCTCACTACGGACAGGATTCTCCTACGAGCAGTACTTC. Its translation: CASSLRTGFSYEQYF.

The rearrangement uses TRBV11-2 and TRBJ2-1; TRBD1 aligns across 7 bases. This CDR3 has 14 amino acids. The germline V gene has CDR1 SGHAT and CDR2 FQNNGV. V gave up 1 base and J gave up 6 bases; unmatched junction bases: 3. This chain's CDR3 is CASSLGDRPNEQFF. CDR3 coding DNA: TGTGCCAGCAGCTTAGGGGACAGACCCAATGAGCAGTTCTTC.

The count of this clone is one. The rearrangement joins TRBV10-3 to TRBJ2-1, with D maybe TRBD1 (5 bases). The germline CDR1 and CDR2 sequences are ENHRY and SYGVKD. The CDR3 sequence is 17 residues long. Trimming stripped 3 bases from V and 6 bases from J, with 21 bases between. The CDR3 nucleotides are TGTGCCATCAGTGACTTAGGCAGGGCTGGTATTAGCAATGAGCAGTTCTTC. Protein sequence: CAISDLGRAGISNEQFF.

The chain has TRBV30 and TRBJ2-2; D unclear. Trimming took 2 bases from V and 3 from J, leaving 10 bases between them. The CDR3 contains 14 residues. The germline V gene encodes CDR1 GTSNPN and CDR2 SVGIG (reference sequence). The CDR3 reads CAWSRRVDTGELFF. The CDR3 bases are TGTGCCTGGAGTCGGCGTGTGGACACCGGGGAGCTGTTTTTT.

CDR3: CASSGHPTVYNEQFF. CDR3 nucleotides: TGTGCCAGCAGCGGACACCCTACGGTTTACAATGAGCAGTTCTTC. The V gene is TRBV7-8, the J gene TRBJ2-1; maybe TRBD1 (5 bases). V gave up 5 bases and J gave up 4 bases, with 15 bases separating them. The CDR3 spans 15 residues. CDR1 is SGHVS, CDR2 FQNEAQ, per germline.